These 22 T cell receptor beta chains came from one sample sequenced in a study of cytomegalovirus exposure and HLA in healthy donors. PCR was performed using 60 Vbeta and 13 Jbeta primers. Sequencing used immunoSEQ multiplex PCR; TCRdb keeps in-frame clones, though not all of them. The table records 150,000 to 200,000 clones, around nine tenths of them present only once. The sample comprised PBMCs. The receptors come from a young woman in good health and CMV-seronegative.

Here the CDR3 reads CASSWTTMNTEAFF. In DNA form, the CDR3 reads TGTGCCAGCAGTTGGACAACGATGAACACTGAAGCTTTCTTT. The chain has TRBV27 and TRBJ1-1, with D perhaps TRBD1 (5 bases). The ends were cut back, 4 bases at V and 0 bases at J, with 9 bases in the middle. Germline V gene sequence: CDR1 MNHEY, CDR2 SMNVEV (reference sequence). This CDR3 contains 14 residues.

The chain joins TRBV6-1 to TRBJ2-7; 8 nucleotides agree with TRBD1. There are 12 residues in the CDR3. V lost 9 bases to trimming and J lost 4 bases; unmatched junction nucleotides: 5. The V gene's germline CDR1 is MNHNS and CDR2 SASEGT. The CDR3 DNA reads TGTGCCAGGGAACGGACAGGGTACGAGCAGTACTTC. Translating it yields CARERTGYEQYF.

The chain couples TRBV5-4 to TRBJ1-2, with 8 bases identical to TRBD1. Germline lookup yields CDR1 SGHNT and CDR2 YYREEE (reference sequence). The CDR3 is 15 amino acids. V was clipped by 0 bases and J by 4 bases; unmatched bases: 5. The CDR3 sequence is CASSLDPGGGYGYTF. The CDR3 DNA sequence: TGTGCCAGCAGCTTGGATCCAGGGGGCGGCTATGGCTACACCTTC.

The chain recombines TRBV11-3 with TRBJ2-7, with 7 bases fitting TRBD2. CDR1 is SGHNT, CDR2 YENEEA, per germline. The CDR3 contains 14 residues. V lost 3 bases and J lost 5; bases outside the gene matches: 7. The CDR3 region is CASSFGGRGNEQYF. The CDR3 nucleotides are TGTGCCAGCAGCTTCGGCGGGAGAGGTAACGAGCAGTACTTC.

This chain joins TRBV5-1 and TRBJ2-7, with 7 nucleotides matching TRBD2. V shed 1 base, J shed 5 bases, and the junction held 3 bases outside the gene matches. This CDR3 has 13 amino acids. The germline CDR1 and CDR2 sequences are SGHRS and YFSETQ. The CDR3 sequence is CASSLQRGDEQYF. The CDR3 region has the DNA TGCGCCAGCAGCTTGCAGCGGGGCGACGAGCAGTACTTC.

V and J are TRBV11-1 and TRBJ2-4; D is perhaps TRBD1 (5 bases). CDR1 is SGHAT, CDR2 FQDESV, per germline (reference sequence). V lost 5 bases to trimming and J lost 0 bases, with 8 bases between them. The CDR3 has 14 amino acids. The CDR3 is CASSRDRAKNIQYF. CDR3 bases: TGTGCCAGCAGCCGCGACAGAGCCAAAAACATTCAGTACTTC. Based on the CDR3 plus reference TRBV11-1 and TRBJ2-4, the full variable domain is EAEVAQSPRYKITEKSQAVAFWCDPISGHATLYWYRQILGQGPELLVQFQDESVVDDSQLPKDRFSAERLKGVDSTLKIQPAELGDSAMYLCASSRDRAKNIQYFGAGTRLSVL.

This sequence joins TRBV19 and TRBJ1-4; 8 bases are shared with TRBD1. This CDR3 comprises 15 residues. CDR1 is LNHDA and CDR2 is SQIVND in the germline V gene (reference sequence). V was pared by 4 bases and J by 8 bases, with 9 bases of the junction left unmatched. DNA of the CDR3: TGTGCCAGTAGTAACGGACAGGGAAGTTGGGAAAAACTGTTTTTT. It codes for CASSNGQGSWEKLFF.

V usage is TRBV7-2 and J usage is TRBJ2-3; D is possibly TRBD2 (5 bases). There are 13 residues in the CDR3. Germline V lookup: CDR1 SGHTA, CDR2 FQGNSA. V lost 1 base and J 5 bases, leaving 7 bases between the germline ends. The CDR3 DNA is TGTGCCAGCAGCTTAGGTCGGGGAGATACGCAGTATTTT. The encoded protein is CASSLGRGDTQYF. Variable domain in full (rest from reference TRBV7-2 and TRBJ2-3): GAGVSQSPSNKVTEKGKDVELRCDPISGHTALYWYRQSLGQGLEFLIYFQGNSAPDKSGLPSDRFSAERTGGSVSTLTIQRTQQEDSAVYLCASSLGRGDTQYFGPGTRLTVL.

V is TRBV6-6 and J is TRBJ2-3; tentatively, D is TRBD1 (5 bases). The CDR3 runs to 14 residues. V lost 7 bases and J 3 bases, leaving 14 bases between the germline ends. Germline V gene lookup returns CDR1 MNHNY and CDR2 SVGAGI (reference sequence). CDR3 region: CASTNRRDTDTQYF. CDR3 nucleotides: TGTGCCAGCACCAACCGCAGGGATACAGATACGCAGTATTTT.

The V call is TRBV30, the J call TRBJ1-1; a weak D match, TRBD1 (5 bases). The germline gives CDR1 GTSNPN, CDR2 SVGIG (reference sequence). V lost 2 bases and J 1 base, leaving 8 bases between the germline ends. This CDR3 has 13 residues. The CDR3: CAWSRRGNTEAFF. The CDR3 bases are TGTGCCTGGAGTAGGAGGGGGAACACTGAAGCTTTCTTT.

This chain joins TRBV12-5 and TRBJ2-1; TRBD2 is a possible D gene (6 bases). CDR3 size: 13 residues. Germline CDR1 reads LGHNT; CDR2 reads FRNRAP. V lost 7 bases to trimming and J lost 7 bases, with 14 bases between them. The CDR3 DNA reads TGTGCTAGTGATAAGGGCGCGGGAAATGAGCAGTTCTTC. Translating gives CASDKGAGNEQFF.

V usage is TRBV11-3 and J usage is TRBJ2-7; possible D gene TRBD2, 6 bases. The germline V and J ends were trimmed by 5 bases and 1 base, with 18 bases remaining between them. The CDR3 runs 16 residues. Germline CDR1 reads SGHNT; CDR2 reads YENEEA. CDR3 bases: TGTGCCAGCAGCCTCGCGGGGACGGTGGATTCCTACGAGCAGTACTTC. It specifies CASSLAGTVDSYEQYF.

The chain links TRBV2 to TRBJ2-3, with 7 positions matching TRBD1. Germline CDR1 is SNHLY and CDR2 is FYNNEI. The junction had 9 bases not matched to a gene; V was cut back by 4 bases and J by 2 bases. This CDR3 contains 16 residues. The CDR3 bases are TGTGCCAGCAGTGGAGCCGAGAGGGGGCTCACAGATACGCAGTATTTT. Translated: CASSGAERGLTDTQYF.

The V gene is TRBV5-1, the J gene TRBJ1-6; the D gene is possibly TRBD1 (6 bases). This CDR3 region has 15 residues. Trimming took off 0 bases at V and 7 bases at J, with 11 bases between the two ends. Germline CDR1 and CDR2: SGHRS and YFSETQ. In nucleotides, the CDR3 is TGCGCCAGCAGCTTGGTGGGCCAGGGGAATTCACCCCTCCACTTT. This sequence encodes CASSLVGQGNSPLHF.

The CDR3 DNA reads as TGTGCCAGCAGCGCGGGACTAGCGGGTACTAACCTCCAAGAGACCCAGTACTTC. This codes for CASSAGLAGTNLQETQYF. J is TRBJ2-5 and V is TRBV9; 12 bases agree with TRBD2. After removal of 3 bases from V and 1 base from J, the junction contained 10 bases not matched to a gene. The CDR3 spans 18 residues. Germline loops: CDR1 SGDLS, CDR2 YYNGEE.

This clone has just one count. The chain uses TRBV5-1 and TRBJ2-5; possibly TRBD1 for D (5 bases). Gene TRBJ2-7 matches the end of the DNA better, so the J call may be wrong. This CDR3 is built from 13 residues. Germline V gives CDR1 SGHRS, CDR2 YFSETQ. The chain's CDR3 is CASSAQGLNEQYF. The CDR3 DNA reads as TGCGCCAGCAGCGCGCAGGGTCTAAACGAGCAGTACTTC.

This chain connects TRBV5-1 to TRBJ1-4, with D possibly being TRBD1 (6 bases). The CDR3 spans 14 residues. Germline CDR1 reads SGHRS; CDR2 reads YFSETQ. The V end was cut by 2 bases, the J end by 8 bases, with 13 bases between. CDR3 nucleotide sequence: TGCGCCAGCAGCTTCCTAGGGGGAAAAGAAAAACTGTTTTTT. This translates into CASSFLGGKEKLFF.

The CDR3 region has the DNA TGCAGCGTCGAACGAGGGAAGGGCTTACCAGCTTTCTTT. This codes for CSVERGKGLPAFF. J is TRBJ1-1 and V is TRBV29-1; D remains unclear. With 6 bases removed from V and 10 bases from J, the gap between germline ends came to 21 bases. The CDR3 length is 13 residues. Germline CDR1 reads SQVTM; CDR2 reads ANQGSEA. Based on the CDR3 plus reference TRBV29-1 and TRBJ1-1, the full variable domain is SAVISQKPSRDICQRGTSLTIQCQVDSQVTMMFWYRQQPGQSLTLIATANQGSEATYESGFVIDKFPISRPNLTFSTLTVSNMSPEDSSIYLCSVERGKGLPAFFGQGTRLTVV.

The chain links TRBV6-1 to TRBJ1-5; D is unresolved. CDR3 length: 15 residues. Trimming stripped 10 bases from V and 0 bases from J, with 16 bases between. From germline, CDR1 is MNHNS and CDR2 SASEGT. In DNA, the CDR3 is TGTGCCACGAATTCCCAGGCGTATAGCAATCAGCCCCAGCATTTT. It codes for CATNSQAYSNQPQHF.

This clone was picked up a small number of times. The genes are TRBV7-9 and TRBJ1-5; the D is unclear. This CDR3 region has 12 residues. CDR1 and CDR2 from the germline V gene are SEHNR and FQNEAQ (reference sequence). V dropped 3 bases and J dropped 2 bases, with 2 bases sitting between them. For the CDR3, the DNA is TGTGCCAGCAGCTTCGGCAATCAGCCCCAGCATTTT. Translation gives CASSFGNQPQHF.

The rearrangement uses TRBV6-5 and TRBJ2-7, with D hard to call. From germline, CDR1 is MNHEY and CDR2 SVGAGI. This CDR3 region has 13 residues. Trimming shortened V by 11 bases and J by 4 bases, and 18 bases separated the two germline ends. The CDR3 coding sequence is TGTGCCTCTAGAACCGAGAAGACTTACGAGCAGTACTTC. Amino acid sequence: CASRTEKTYEQYF.

This chain connects TRBV6-1 to TRBJ2-3; D is possibly TRBD2 (6 bases). V lost 5 bases to trimming and J lost 6 bases, with 15 bases between them. The CDR3 spans 14 residues. Germline V gene data show CDR1 as MNHNS and CDR2 as SASEGT. The CDR3 spells CASSWAGGSDTQYF. The CDR3 DNA follows: TGTGCCAGCAGTTGGGCCGGGGGATCCGATACGCAGTATTTT.